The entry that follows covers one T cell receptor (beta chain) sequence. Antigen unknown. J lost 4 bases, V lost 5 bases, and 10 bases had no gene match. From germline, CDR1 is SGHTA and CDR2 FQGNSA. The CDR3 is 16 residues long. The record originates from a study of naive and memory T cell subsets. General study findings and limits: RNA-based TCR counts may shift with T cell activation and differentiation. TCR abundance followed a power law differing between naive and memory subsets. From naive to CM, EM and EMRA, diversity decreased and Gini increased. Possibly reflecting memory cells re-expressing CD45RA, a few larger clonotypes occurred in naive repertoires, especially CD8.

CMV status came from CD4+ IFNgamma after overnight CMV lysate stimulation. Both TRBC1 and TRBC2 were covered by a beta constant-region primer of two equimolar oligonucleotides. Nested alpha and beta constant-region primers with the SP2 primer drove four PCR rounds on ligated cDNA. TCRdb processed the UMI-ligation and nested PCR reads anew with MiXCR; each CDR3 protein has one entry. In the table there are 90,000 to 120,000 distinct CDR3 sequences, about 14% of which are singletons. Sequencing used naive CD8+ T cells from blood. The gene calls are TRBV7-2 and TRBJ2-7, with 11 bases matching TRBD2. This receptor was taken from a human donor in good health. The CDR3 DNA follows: TGTGCCAGCAGCACAGATCTAGCGGGAGGAAGGTACGAGCAGTACTTC. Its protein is CASSTDLAGGRYEQYF.